These T cell receptor beta chains were read from a single sample in a study of CD8+ T cells in alopecia areata. TCRdb's table, derived via immunoSEQ multiplex PCR, lists solely in-frame clones and lacks some. The sample records 150,000 or so clones, 67% being singletons. The specimen was CD8+ T cells sorted from blood, collected at week 0. These receptor sequences come from a human donor with alopecia areata. Each CDR3 is given with its conserved first and last residue. A D gene is named only where the DNA matches it firmly. Expanded clones get a size class; other rows say once, few or many, or leave the size out.

j_call clone_size d_call v_call cdr3_aa cdr3_nt
TRBJ2-3 . TRBD2 TRBV29-1 CSVEGVSSGGSSTDTQYF TGCAGCGTTGAAGGGGTGTCTAGCGGGGGGAGTAGCACAGATACGCAGTATTTT
TRBJ1-2 . . TRBV15 CATPAAGNYGYTF TGTGCCACCCCGGCGGCAGGGAACTATGGCTACACCTTC
TRBJ2-3 . TRBD1 TRBV13 CASSEGRTGPQYF TGTGCCAGCAGCGAGGGACGGACAGGACCGCAGTATTTT
TRBJ1-1 . . TRBV19 CASSIGYSTEAFF TGTGCCAGTAGTATAGGGTACAGCACTGAAGCTTTCTTT
TRBJ2-5 . . TRBV11-2 CASSLDGETQYF TGTGCCAGCAGCTTAGATGGAGAGACCCAGTACTTC
TRBJ1-6 . TRBD1 TRBV7-6 CASSLDRDNSPLHF TGTGCCAGCAGCCTGGACAGGGATAATTCACCCCTCCACTTT
TRBJ1-6 . . TRBV2 CASSVSETYNSPLHF TGTGCCAGCAGTGTATCGGAGACCTATAATTCACCCCTCCACTTT
TRBJ2-3 . TRBD2 TRBV27 CASRPQSSGSTDTQYF TGTGCCAGCAGACCTCAGTCTAGCGGGAGCACAGATACGCAGTATTTT
TRBJ2-5 . TRBD1 TRBV14 CASSQDLGTEIQETQYF TGTGCCAGCAGCCAAGATTTAGGGACAGAGATCCAAGAGACCCAGTACTTC
TRBJ2-1 . . TRBV29-1 CSVDRPPGTEQFF TGCAGCGTTGACCGCCCCCCGGGGACTGAGCAGTTCTTC
TRBJ2-5 . TRBD1 TRBV2 CASSEKLLGTGGVKTQYF TGTGCCAGCAGTGAAAAGCTGTTGGGGACAGGGGGCGTTAAGACCCAGTACTTC
TRBJ2-5 once . TRBV19 CASSLRGLQETQYF TGTGCCAGTAGTCTTCGGGGGTTACAAGAGACCCAGTACTTC
TRBJ2-7 . . TRBV11-2 CASSLAGTWTTFSYEQYF TGTGCCAGCAGCTTAGCGGGAACATGGACAACCTTCTCCTACGAGCAGTACTTC
TRBJ2-1 . . TRBV5-1 CASSSYRDSGYNEQFF TGCGCCAGCAGCAGCTACCGGGACAGCGGGTACAATGAGCAGTTCTTC
TRBJ2-5 . . TRBV7-9 CASSSYRDLETQYF TGTGCCAGCAGCTCCTACCGGGACCTGGAGACCCAGTACTTC
TRBJ2-1 . TRBD2 TRBV25-1 CASSEYFQRGADNEQFF TGTGCCAGCAGTGAATATTTTCAGCGGGGGGCCGACAATGAGCAGTTCTTC
TRBJ2-7 . TRBD1 TRBV5-6 CASSSGTGGFEQYF TGTGCCAGCAGTTCCGGGACAGGCGGGTTCGAGCAGTACTTC
TRBJ1-6 . TRBD1 TRBV6-1 CASSEQGAHSPLHF TGTGCCAGCAGTGAACAGGGGGCTCATTCACCCCTCCACTTT
TRBJ1-5 . . TRBV2 CASSPDRRQPQHF TGTGCCAGCAGCCCCGACAGGAGACAGCCCCAGCATTTT
TRBJ1-2 . . TRBV27 CASSLSPTGSNYGYTF TGTGCCAGCAGTTTATCTCCGACAGGCTCTAACTATGGCTACACCTTC
TRBJ1-5 . . TRBV4-1 CASSQKGDRQPQHF TGCGCCAGCAGCCAAAAAGGAGATCGGCAGCCCCAGCATTTT
TRBJ2-3 once . TRBV2 CASSETVGPRPTDTQYF TGTGCCAGCAGTGAAACTGTGGGACCCAGACCCACAGATACGCAGTATTTT
TRBJ1-5 few . TRBV7-7 CASSSPGNEGQPQHF TGTGCTAGCAGCTCCCCGGGCAACGAGGGACAGCCCCAGCATTTT
TRBJ2-5 once TRBD1 TRBV5-1 CASSPTGGPETQYF TGCGCCAGCAGCCCAACAGGGGGCCCGGAGACCCAGTACTTC
TRBJ1-2 . . TRBV9 CASSVERTANYGYTF TGTGCCAGCAGCGTAGAGCGGACAGCTAACTATGGCTACACCTTC
TRBJ2-7 . TRBD1 TRBV29-1 CSVEGTGVDEQYF TGCAGCGTTGAAGGGACAGGGGTGGACGAGCAGTACTTC
TRBJ2-4 . . TRBV7-2 CASSSDTRNIQYF TGTGCCAGCAGCTCGGACACCCGAAACATTCAGTACTTC
TRBJ2-5 . . TRBV27 CASSLKTNSYQETQYF TGTGCCAGCAGTTTGAAGACTAACTCGTACCAAGAGACCCAGTACTTC
TRBJ2-7 . . TRBV5-1 CASSWETVSYEQYF TGCGCCAGCAGCTGGGAGACGGTCTCCTACGAGCAGTACTTC
TRBJ2-1 . TRBD2 TRBV13 CASSPELAGGLSSYNEQFF TGTGCCAGCAGCCCTGAACTAGCGGGGGGGCTAAGCTCCTACAATGAGCAGTTCTTC
TRBJ2-5 . . TRBV30 CAWSPAAGRWETQYF TGTGCCTGGAGTCCCGCCGCGGGGCGGTGGGAGACCCAGTACTTC
TRBJ2-3 . TRBD2 TRBV9 CASSVPLRGGINTQYF TGTGCCAGCAGCGTCCCCCTCCGGGGGGGGATCAATACGCAGTATTTT
TRBJ1-2 . . TRBV6-5 CASSYATGAYGYTF TGTGCCAGCAGTTACGCGACCGGCGCCTATGGCTACACCTTC
TRBJ2-7 few . TRBV29-1 CSVEETGSYEQYF TGCAGCGTTGAGGAAACAGGGTCCTACGAGCAGTACTTC
TRBJ1-2 . . TRBV7-9 CASSLRAGYTF TGTGCCAGCAGCTTACGGGCTGGCTACACCTTC
TRBJ2-1 . TRBD1 TRBV7-9 CASSSQDRDDEQFF TGTGCCAGCAGCTCGCAAGACAGGGATGATGAGCAGTTCTTC
TRBJ2-2 . TRBD1 TRBV4-1 CASSHTPTGVTGELFF TGCGCCAGCAGCCACACCCCGACAGGGGTCACCGGGGAGCTGTTTTTT
TRBJ1-6 . TRBD1 TRBV13 CASSGRGRGSPLHF TGTGCCAGCAGCGGCAGGGGGCGCGGTTCACCCCTCCACTTT
TRBJ2-3 . TRBD2 TRBV7-9 CASSSFAGGSTDTQYF TGTGCCAGCAGCTCATTCGCGGGGGGAAGCACAGATACGCAGTATTTT
TRBJ2-7 . . TRBV27 CASSLVLEQYF TGTGCCAGCAGCCTTGTTCTCGAGCAGTACTTC
TRBJ2-3 few TRBD2 TRBV7-2 CASSLIAGEQYF TGTGCCAGCAGCCTGATAGCGGGGGAGCAGTATTTT
TRBJ2-7 . TRBD2 TRBV4-1 CASSQAPLAGGYEQYF TGCGCCAGCAGCCAAGCCCCCCTAGCGGGGGGCTACGAGCAGTACTTC
TRBJ2-3 few . TRBV29-1 CSVEDLPDGTQYF TGCAGCGTTGAAGATCTTCCCGACGGTACGCAGTATTTT
TRBJ2-7 . TRBD1 TRBV5-6 CASSWGTAYEQYF TGTGCCAGCAGCTGGGGGACAGCCTACGAGCAGTACTTC
TRBJ1-2 . . TRBV27 CASSRNYTF TGTGCCAGCTCTCGTAACTACACCTTC
TRBJ1-2 once TRBD1 TRBV29-1 CSVPTGGGNGDYGYTF TGCAGCGTTCCCACAGGGGGTGGTAACGGGGACTATGGCTACACCTTC
TRBJ2-7 . . TRBV20-1 CSAPLLDEQYF TGCAGTGCTCCCCTACTAGACGAGCAGTACTTC
TRBJ2-3 . . TRBV5-1 CASSRASTDTQYF TGCGCCAGCAGCAGGGCCTCCACAGATACGCAGTATTTT
TRBJ2-2 . TRBD1 TRBV25-1 CASSLGQGSGELFF TGTGCCAGCAGCCTGGGACAGGGTTCCGGGGAGCTGTTTTTT
TRBJ2-5 . . TRBV5-6 CASSLGGTETQYF TGTGCCAGCAGCTTGGGGGGGACAGAGACCCAGTACTTC
TRBJ2-2 once . TRBV27 CASSLRSGEWTGELFF TGTGCCAGCAGTTTAAGGTCAGGGGAATGGACCGGGGAGCTGTTTTTT
TRBJ2-7 . TRBD1 TRBV2 CASSALPGTGHEQYF TGTGCCAGCAGTGCCCTCCCCGGGACAGGGCACGAGCAGTACTTC
TRBJ2-2 once . TRBV5-1 CASSSEGATSVAGELFF TGCGCCAGCAGCTCGGAAGGGGCCACCTCGGTGGCCGGGGAGCTGTTTTTT
TRBJ1-2 . TRBD1 TRBV6-5 CASRAGGTDGYTF TGTGCCAGCAGAGCAGGGGGCACCGATGGCTACACCTTC
TRBJ1-2 few TRBD1 TRBV27 CASRSGTGNYGYTF TGTGCCAGCAGATCCGGGACAGGGAACTATGGCTACACCTTC
TRBJ2-1 . TRBD1 TRBV5-6 CASSQEGTGDEQFF TGTGCCAGCAGCCAGGAGGGGACAGGGGATGAGCAGTTCTTC
TRBJ2-1 . . TRBV30 CASDSYNEQFF TGTGCCTCGGACAGTTACAATGAGCAGTTCTTC
TRBJ1-2 . TRBD1 TRBV5-1 CASSIGTGIVHYGYTF TGCGCCAGCAGCATAGGGACAGGGATTGTGCACTATGGCTACACCTTC
TRBJ2-7 . TRBD1 TRBV25-1 CASSQTGTDYEQYF TGTGCCAGCAGTCAGACCGGGACAGACTACGAGCAGTACTTC
TRBJ2-1 . . TRBV13 CASSSPSPPGFF TGTGCCAGCAGCTCCCCGTCCCCTCCGGGGTTCTTC